This T cell receptor beta chain was identified during a study of T cell responses to AZD1222 COVID-19 vaccine. Method: immunoSEQ multiplex PCR; TCRdb's copy keeps in-frame clones and lacks some. The sample lists under 200,000 clones, 70% to 90% occurring once. CDR1 KGHSH and CDR2 LQKENI come from the germline V gene. With V trimmed by 2 bases and J by 7 bases, 6 bases remained unmatched. The CDR3 length is 15 residues. The receptor's source is an adult who received the AZD1222 COVID-19 vaccine. The rearrangement links TRBV18 to TRBJ1-4; 8 bases fit TRBD1. The specimen comprised peripheral blood, sampled 28 days after the second AZD1222 dose. CDR3 residues: CASSPMITGGEKLFF. The CDR3 DNA follows: TGTGCCAGCTCACCAATGATTACAGGGGGTGAAAAACTGTTTTTT.